This paragraph covers one T cell receptor (beta chain) sequence. What it binds is not known. The sample is drawn from a study of cytomegalovirus exposure and HLA in healthy donors. Primers included in the PCR were 60 Vbeta and 13 Jbeta primers. TCRdb's table, derived via immunoSEQ multiplex PCR, lists solely in-frame clones and lacks some. This sample has approximately 210,000 clones; about three quarters occur once, and the top ten carry about 1.7%. General observations from the study: In an earlier analysis, productive rearrangement rates for most beta V segments clustered near 90% or 30%.

Material: PBMCs. The sequence came from a male donor in good health and CMV-seronegative.

The CDR3 DNA reads as TGTGCCAGCAGCTCCTCCGGGACACCAAACACTGAAGCTTTCTTT. Translating it yields CASSSSGTPNTEAFF. The chain is built from TRBV28 and TRBJ1-1, with a weak D call TRBD1 (6 bases). The CDR3 length is 15 residues. Trimming removed 6 bases from V and 2 bases from J, with 16 bases in between. Germline-derived CDR1 and CDR2 are MDHEN and SYDVKM.